The clone carrying this TCR beta chain was recorded many times. The target antigen is unknown. All three twin pairs grew up together with likely shared infections and vaccines. Germline loops: CDR1 DFQATT, CDR2 SNEGSKA (reference sequence). Deletions cut 3 bases from V and 2 bases from J, with 5 bases between. This CDR3 contains 11 residues. TCRdb re-called the 5' RACE reads with MiXCR, one entry per CDR3 protein. Found here are roughly 380,000 distinct CDR3 sequences, more than 25% of them singletons; the top ten hold roughly 5.5%. The entry originates in a study of identical twins' blood T cells. Findings and limits, study-wide: Twins reportedly had markedly more similar V usage than unrelated donors, even among out-of-frame TCRbeta clonotypes. Environmental influences on twin similarity could not be excluded.

The TCR comes from a woman aged 18-49 years in good health. The rearrangement links TRBV20-1 to TRBJ2-7; no clear D gene. What was sequenced was PBMCs. The CDR3 loop reads CSASAAYEQYF. CDR3 sequence (DNA): TGCAGTGCTAGCGCTGCCTACGAGCAGTACTTC.